A selection of T cell receptor beta chains follows, all from one sample in a study of technical replicates of blood from several donors. This table comes from immunoSEQ multiplex PCR, and its TCRdb copy is limited to in-frame clones, with some not included. The table has about 97,000 clones, 96% seen once. The sequenced sample was T cells isolated from PBMCs. Every receptor here comes from a human donor in good health. CDR3s include the opening cysteine and the closing phenylalanine or tryptophan. D genes are given only for firm matches. The listing skips clone size in some rows; elsewhere it reads once, few, many or a size class.

j_call clone_size d_call v_call cdr3_nt cdr3_aa
TRBJ2-7 NA TRBD2 TRBV5-4 TGTGCCAGCAGCCGGACTAGCGGGGGGGCCTACGAGCAGTACTTC CASSRTSGGAYEQYF
TRBJ1-3 once NA TRBV30 TGTGCCTGGATCCAATGGGAGCATGGAAACACCATATATTTT CAWIQWEHGNTIYF
TRBJ2-3 NA NA TRBV15 TGTGCCACCAGCAGAGAGGCGGTAAGAGTTGCAGATACGCAGTATTTT CATSREAVRVADTQYF
TRBJ2-7 NA NA TRBV5-1 TGCGCCAGCGGGACCAGGGGTTCTTACGAGCAGTACTTC CASGTRGSYEQYF
TRBJ2-1 NA NA TRBV28 TGTGCCAGCAGTTTCCTGGACTTATTAGGTTCCTACAATGAGCAGTTCTTC CASSFLDLLGSYNEQFF
TRBJ2-3 NA NA TRBV7-3 TGTGCCAGCAGCTTATCTCCGCGGGACACAGATACGCAGTATTTT CASSLSPRDTDTQYF
TRBJ1-1 NA NA TRBV11-1 TGTGCCAGCAGCTTATCCGAGGTGGGTGAAGCTTTCTTT CASSLSEVGEAFF
TRBJ2-1 NA TRBD1 TRBV27 TGTGCCAGCAGTTTGACAGGGGACCCTTTTCGATACAATGAGCAGTTCTTC CASSLTGDPFRYNEQFF
TRBJ2-7 NA TRBD1 TRBV10-3 TGTGCCATCAGTGACCCCGGGACAGGGATCTACGAGCAGTACTTC CAISDPGTGIYEQYF
TRBJ1-2 NA NA TRBV9 TGTGCCAGCAGCGACGCACCGAGGGGGGGCGATTATGGCTACACCTTC CASSDAPRGGDYGYTF
TRBJ1-3 once TRBD1 TRBV5-1 TGCGCCAGCAGCTTGACAGGGGTAGATGGAAACACCATATATTTT CASSLTGVDGNTIYF
TRBJ2-2 NA TRBD1 TRBV4-1 TGCGCCAGCAGCCTCAGACAGGGGGCTTCCGGGGAGCTGTTTTTT CASSLRQGASGELFF
TRBJ2-7 NA TRBD1 TRBV30 TGTGCCTGGAGTGTCGACCACAGGGGGCGGTACGAGCAGTACTTC CAWSVDHRGRYEQYF
TRBJ2-7 NA TRBD1 TRBV28 TGTGCCAGCAGTTTGGTCGGGACAGGGTCCTACGAGCAGTACTTC CASSLVGTGSYEQYF
TRBJ2-7 NA NA TRBV4-1 TGCGCCAGCAGCCAAAGTCCTACTCGCAGCAGGCATACCTACGAGCAGTACTTC CASSQSPTRSRHTYEQYF
TRBJ2-3 NA NA TRBV7-2 TGTGCCAGCAGCTTAGAATATCGTCAGGGTGCAGATACGCAGTATTTT CASSLEYRQGADTQYF
TRBJ1-2 NA NA TRBV11-1 TGTGCCAGCAGCTTAGAGCAGGGGAGCGGTTTCAACTATGGCTACACCTTC CASSLEQGSGFNYGYTF
TRBJ2-3 once NA TRBV11-2 TGTGCCAGCAGCTTAGATGGCGGGCCCAGCACAGATACGCAGTATTTT CASSLDGGPSTDTQYF
TRBJ2-7 NA TRBD2 TRBV19 TGTGCCAGTAGTAGGGGAGGGAGCTCCTACGAGCAGTACTTC CASSRGGSSYEQYF
TRBJ2-7 NA NA TRBV28 TGTGCCAGCAGTCCCGTCAGGGGAGGGGGGTACGAGCAGTACTTC CASSPVRGGGYEQYF
TRBJ2-7 NA TRBD2 TRBV5-4 TGTGCCAGCAGCACTGGACTAGCGGGAGAATTCGAGCAGTACTTC CASSTGLAGEFEQYF
TRBJ2-3 few NA TRBV19 TGTGCCAGTAGTACAGGGCGGACAGATACGCAGTATTTT CASSTGRTDTQYF
TRBJ1-1 NA TRBD1 TRBV11-2 TGTGCCAGCAGCGTCGTCACAGGGGCTGGCACTGAAGCTTTCTTT CASSVVTGAGTEAFF
TRBJ2-5 once TRBD2 TRBV29-1 TGCAGCGTTGCCTCAGCGGGAGGCGGTGGAGAGACCCAGTACTTC CSVASAGGGGETQYF
TRBJ1-5 NA NA TRBV6-1 TGTGCCAGCAGACAACAGAATAGCAATCAGCCCCAGCATTTT CASRQQNSNQPQHF
TRBJ2-7 once TRBD2 TRBV28 TGTGCCAGCAGTTTGTCTAGCGGGATATTCGGCTACGAGCAGTACTTC CASSLSSGIFGYEQYF
TRBJ2-3 NA NA TRBV19 TGTGCCAGTAGTACTAGGGGGGGGCCGGATACGCAGTATTTT CASSTRGGPDTQYF
TRBJ1-5 NA NA TRBV7-2 TGTGCCAGCAGCCTGGCACGGGTCGGCCAGCCCCAGCATTTT CASSLARVGQPQHF
TRBJ2-1 NA TRBD2 TRBV5-1 TGCGCCAGCAGCCCTCTATCAGGGACTATTAACAATGAGCAGTTCTTC CASSPLSGTINNEQFF
TRBJ2-7 NA NA TRBV7-8 TGTGCCAGCAGCGTAACCTCGTGGGGAGCACCCTACGAGCAGTACTTC CASSVTSWGAPYEQYF
TRBJ1-4 NA NA TRBV6-5 TGTGCCAGCACCCTCGTCTGGGGCACTAATGAAAAACTGTTTTTT CASTLVWGTNEKLFF
TRBJ2-3 NA NA TRBV29-1 TGCAGCGTGATACATCCAGGGTCAGATACGCAGTATTTT CSVIHPGSDTQYF
TRBJ2-3 NA TRBD2 TRBV5-1 TGCGCCAGCAGCACCCTAGCGGGGGTTACAGATACGCAGTATTTT CASSTLAGVTDTQYF
TRBJ2-2 NA TRBD1 TRBV27 TGTGCCACCTCCCGGGACAGGGGGGCCGGGGAGCTGTTTTTT CATSRDRGAGELFF
TRBJ2-5 NA TRBD2 TRBV6-1 TGTGCCAGCGGGCGGGAGGTAAGGGAGACCCAGTACTTC CASGREVRETQYF
TRBJ2-4 NA NA TRBV21-1 TGTGCCAGCAGCAAAGGTCGCAGGGGGAAGCACATTCAGTACTTC CASSKGRRGKHIQYF
TRBJ1-3 NA NA TRBV25-1 TGTGCCACATCAGGGGCAGGGCATACGTACTCTGGAAACACCATATATTTT CATSGAGHTYSGNTIYF
TRBJ2-7 NA NA TRBV11-3 TGTGCCAGCAGCCAAAGGCGCGGGACTTTCTACGAGCAGTACTTC CASSQRRGTFYEQYF
TRBJ2-1 NA TRBD2 TRBV7-9 TGTGCCAGCAGCCCGGTGGTAGCGGGAGTTTCGGTCCTGTTCTTC CASSPVVAGVSVLFF
TRBJ2-7 NA NA TRBV18 TGTGCCAGCTCACCTCCCGACAGCCGGGCGCAGTACTTC CASSPPDSRAQYF
TRBJ1-5 few TRBD1 TRBV13 TGTGCCAGCAGCTTACGACAGGGCCGTCAGCCCCAGCATTTT CASSLRQGRQPQHF
TRBJ2-1 few TRBD2 TRBV7-9 TGTGCCAGCAGCTTGGCGGGAGGCCCCAGCTACAATGAGCAGTTCTTC CASSLAGGPSYNEQFF